The sequence of this TCR beta chain was determined in a study of T cells expressing NK-cell markers. At the level of the study: There were seven HCMV-seropositive donors and one seronegative donor among the eight sequenced.

The CDR3 totals 15 residues. Germline CDR1 SGHRS, CDR2 YFSETQ. General study findings and limits: The study left the HCMV specificity of expanded NKG2C+ T cell clones unresolved. Of CD8+ T cells, 1.0-7.0% belonged to dominant NKG2C+ clonotypes in roughly 6 donors. Several of the donors also had these clonotypes leading their CD3+CD56-NKG2C+ fraction.

Each CDR3 protein gets one entry in TCRdb, which reprocessed the 5' RACE reads and gives no DNA. This table lists 350,000 to 400,000 distinct CDR3 sequences. Concerning this clonotype: Its matching antigen is unknown.

Material for sequencing was blood T cells: a sorted CD56 or NKG2C T cell subset, CD4+ or CD8+ T cells, or bulk PBMC T cells (not recorded which). This TCR derives from a woman aged 45-60 years in good health. This chain links TRBV5-1 with TRBJ2-7. The CDR3 loop is CASSLAIGPTYEQYF.